Listed here is a single TCR beta chain. Its antigen is not yet known. No qualities accompany the bases; no much larger clone lies one base away. Miltenyi superparamagnetic beads coated with subset-specific monoclonal antibodies were used for isolation of the T cell subsets. Peripheral blood was used as the source from which all T cell populations were isolated. Mononuclear cells were obtained from whole blood by Ficoll separation, and monocytes were then depleted with anti-CD14 microbeads. The isolated cell populations were resuspended in RNAprotect reagent immediately. CD3+ T cells in general were included in the pan T sample. The sample comes from a study of relationships among human T cell subsets (dated by TCRdb to the early 2010s). Background for the entire study: The study sequenced eight distinct T cell populations from blood: pan T, CD8 cytotoxic, regulatory, Th1, Th2, naive plus transitional, activated and memory cells.

Library method: multiplex PCR. The sequencer was a 454 GS FLX. Semiquantitative ARM-PCR was used to amplify the TCR alpha and beta CDR3 regions from mRNA. In ARM-PCR, tagged nested gene-specific primers were used first, and exponential amplification was then carried out by communal superprimers. Before the first-round PCR products went through the second amplification round, exonuclease was used to remove the nested primers. Sequencing of the amplicons was performed on the 454 platform, which allows millions of DNA fragments to be sequenced rapidly without cloning bias. A read mappable to both V and J germline segments was defined as an effective read. The original pipeline was this. IRmap, which uses pyromap, a Smith-Waterman modification adapted to 454 sequencing errors, was used to assign reads to germline V, D and J segments. Cutoffs set at the 99th percentile of alignment scores from simulated random sequences were applied to filter D-beta assignments. CDR3 was defined as the amino acids between the conserved V-segment Y[YFLI]C motif and the J-segment [FW]GXGT motif. Repertoire diversity was estimated with a compound Poisson process model previously applied to large-scale EST data. A procedure for detecting cross-contamination was applied so that sample contamination could be argued against as the origin of shared CDR3s. TCRdb reanalyzed the raw reads on its own, using fastp at Q25 for trimming and MiXCR for clone calling, and kept in-frame beta chains. Identical CDR3 protein sequences are pooled into one entry, listed with their most common genes and DNA. These V and J calls are TCRdb output, not the study's own analysis. This sample is represented by more than 4,500 distinct CDR3 sequences; 75% to 80% of them were singletons. Of the sample, over 25% falls within the top ten clones.

Study-level results and caveats: Across the seven subsets, no statistically significant differences turned up in V, D and J usage, CDR3 length, or N-nucleotide additions. T cell counts went unrecorded for two pan T samples, which were processed alongside pan B cells. The bead-based sorting was unable to rule out the presence of a CD4+CD8+ double-positive population. The considerable overlap in CDR3s among Th1, Th2 and regulatory T cells was taken as suggesting that cell fate choices are stochastic. Over 60% of CD8+ cytotoxic sequences belonged to clones with over 100 reads, whereas regulatory and Th2 subsets showed few such clones.

In the germline V gene, CDR1 corresponds to ENHRY and CDR2 to SYGVKD. Cut back by 4 bases and 0 bases, the V and J ends lie 13 bases apart. The CDR3 goes from the cysteine to the phenylalanine over 16 residues. Just CDR3 DNA is preserved here, 48 bases in frame from base 1. The chain joins TRBV10-3 to TRBJ1-3; TRBD1 is a possible D gene, resting on 6 matching bases. Material: total T cells sorted from blood. The intended sense of this specimen's cell subset or site label: CD3+ T cells in general. This receptor was obtained from a man between 35 and 55 years old in good health. The DNA sequence reads TGTGCCATCAGTGTCCGGACAGTCAACTCTGGAAACACCATATATTTT. Protein translation: CAISVRTVNSGNTIYF.